This is a list of T cell receptor beta chains from one sample in a study of cytomegalovirus exposure and HLA in healthy donors. TCRdb's copy holds only in-frame clones and misses some; the assay was immunoSEQ multiplex PCR. The sample carries about 96,000 clones, under 80% recorded once. Sequenced: PBMCs. The receptors come from a man aged 45 to 65 in good health and CMV-seropositive. The CDR3 runs from the conserved cysteine through the conserved F or W. D genes are given only for firm matches. A clone size is listed for some rows: how often the clone was seen (once, few, many), or a class if it is expanded.

d_call: TRBD2; j_call: TRBJ2-3; v_call: TRBV7-2; clone_size: .; cdr3_aa: CASSLRAGSTDTQYF; cdr3_nt: TGTGCCAGCAGCTTACGAGCGGGGAGCACAGATACGCAGTATTTT
d_call: TRBD1; j_call: TRBJ2-5; v_call: TRBV5-4; clone_size: .; cdr3_aa: CASSWPGQGETQYF; cdr3_nt: TGTGCCAGCAGCTGGCCGGGACAGGGAGAGACCCAGTACTTC
d_call: TRBD1; j_call: TRBJ2-7; v_call: TRBV6-1; clone_size: .; cdr3_aa: CASTPGQNYYEQYF; cdr3_nt: TGTGCCAGCACCCCGGGACAGAACTACTACGAGCAGTACTTC
d_call: TRBD2; j_call: TRBJ2-3; v_call: TRBV4-3; clone_size: .; cdr3_aa: CASSQDLTSGGLSTDTQYF; cdr3_nt: TGCGCCAGCAGCCAAGATCTGACTAGCGGGGGGCTAAGCACAGATACGCAGTATTTT
d_call: TRBD2; j_call: TRBJ2-2; v_call: TRBV2; clone_size: .; cdr3_aa: CASSGGGGNTGELFF; cdr3_nt: TGTGCCAGCAGCGGCGGGGGGGGCAACACCGGGGAGCTGTTTTTT
d_call: .; j_call: TRBJ1-5; v_call: TRBV6-5; clone_size: few; cdr3_aa: CASSADTFSNQPQHF; cdr3_nt: TGTGCCAGCAGTGCCGACACATTTAGCAATCAGCCCCAGCATTTT
d_call: .; j_call: TRBJ1-4; v_call: TRBV28; clone_size: .; cdr3_aa: CASQTSRVRPAEEKLFF; cdr3_nt: TGTGCCAGCCAGACCTCCAGGGTACGCCCGGCAGAAGAAAAACTGTTTTTT
d_call: .; j_call: TRBJ2-1; v_call: TRBV7-6; clone_size: once; cdr3_aa: CASSLAQRGNEQFF; cdr3_nt: TGTGCCAGCAGCTTAGCGCAACGGGGAAATGAGCAGTTCTTC
d_call: TRBD2; j_call: TRBJ2-3; v_call: TRBV28; clone_size: .; cdr3_aa: CASAGGGGNTDTQYF; cdr3_nt: TGTGCCAGTGCGGGTGGCGGGGGGAACACAGATACGCAGTATTTT
d_call: .; j_call: TRBJ1-6; v_call: TRBV2; clone_size: .; cdr3_aa: CASREGTDSPLHF; cdr3_nt: TGTGCCAGCAGGGAGGGCACGGATTCACCCCTCCACTTT
d_call: TRBD2; j_call: TRBJ2-3; v_call: TRBV4-2; clone_size: .; cdr3_aa: CASSQDPLAGNASTDTQYF; cdr3_nt: TGTGCCAGCAGCCAAGACCCCCTAGCGGGGAACGCTAGCACAGATACGCAGTATTTT
d_call: .; j_call: TRBJ1-4; v_call: TRBV5-1; clone_size: few; cdr3_aa: CASSPGTNEKLFF; cdr3_nt: TGCGCCAGCAGCCCGGGGACTAATGAAAAACTGTTTTTT
d_call: .; j_call: TRBJ2-5; v_call: TRBV5-1; clone_size: .; cdr3_aa: CASSLALSREEETQYF; cdr3_nt: TGCGCCAGCAGCTTGGCCCTCTCCAGGGAAGAAGAGACCCAGTACTTC
d_call: TRBD1; j_call: TRBJ2-7; v_call: TRBV9; clone_size: .; cdr3_aa: CASSPRTGHVYEQYF; cdr3_nt: TGTGCCAGCAGCCCCCGGACAGGACACGTTTACGAGCAGTACTTC
d_call: TRBD2; j_call: TRBJ2-7; v_call: TRBV7-9; clone_size: .; cdr3_aa: CSSSLGLAGSSYEQYF; cdr3_nt: TGTTCCAGCAGCTTAGGACTAGCGGGGAGCTCCTACGAGCAGTACTTC
d_call: .; j_call: TRBJ1-3; v_call: TRBV7-2; clone_size: .; cdr3_aa: CASSLGGQEGNTIYF; cdr3_nt: TGTGCCAGCAGCTTAGGCGGGCAGGAGGGAAACACCATATATTTT
d_call: TRBD1; j_call: TRBJ2-7; v_call: TRBV19; clone_size: .; cdr3_aa: CASSLAGTGVYEQYF; cdr3_nt: TGTGCCAGTAGTCTGGCCGGGACAGGGGTCTACGAGCAGTACTTC
d_call: TRBD1; j_call: TRBJ2-7; v_call: TRBV30; clone_size: once; cdr3_aa: CAWGSVRGRVYEQYF; cdr3_nt: TGTGCCTGGGGATCAGTAAGGGGGCGCGTCTACGAGCAGTACTTC
d_call: .; j_call: TRBJ1-2; v_call: TRBV6-4; clone_size: .; cdr3_aa: CASSADSLGLDGYTF; cdr3_nt: TGTGCCAGCAGTGCGGACAGTCTTGGTCTAGATGGCTACACCTTC
d_call: TRBD2; j_call: TRBJ2-2; v_call: TRBV10-3; clone_size: .; cdr3_aa: CAIRGRDGGELFF; cdr3_nt: TGTGCCATCAGAGGGAGGGATGGCGGGGAGCTGTTTTTT
d_call: .; j_call: TRBJ1-1; v_call: TRBV27; clone_size: .; cdr3_aa: CASSLLTGNTEAFF; cdr3_nt: TGTGCCAGCAGTTTATTAACAGGGAACACTGAAGCTTTCTTT
d_call: TRBD1; j_call: TRBJ1-1; v_call: TRBV19; clone_size: .; cdr3_aa: CASSTTGGKVTEAFF; cdr3_nt: TGTGCCAGTAGTACTACAGGGGGGAAGGTCACTGAAGCTTTCTTT
d_call: TRBD2; j_call: TRBJ2-3; v_call: TRBV18; clone_size: .; cdr3_aa: CASSPSSSGATDTQYF; cdr3_nt: TGTGCCAGCTCACCCAGTTCAAGCGGGGCAACAGATACGCAGTATTTT
d_call: .; j_call: TRBJ1-2; v_call: TRBV7-9; clone_size: .; cdr3_aa: CASSLPQGIYGYTF; cdr3_nt: TGTGCCAGCAGCTTACCCCAGGGTATCTATGGCTACACCTTC
d_call: .; j_call: TRBJ2-7; v_call: TRBV10-1; clone_size: .; cdr3_aa: CASSFCGGRDPNYEQYF; cdr3_nt: TGCGCCAGCAGTTTTTGTGGGGGCCGGGACCCAAACTACGAGCAGTACTTC
d_call: .; j_call: TRBJ2-7; v_call: TRBV7-9; clone_size: .; cdr3_aa: CASSLNYRGSSSYEQYF; cdr3_nt: TGTGCCAGCAGCTTAAACTATAGGGGTTCTAGCTCCTACGAGCAGTACTTC
d_call: TRBD2; j_call: TRBJ2-3; v_call: TRBV5-8; clone_size: .; cdr3_aa: CASSSGLAGTLGDTQYF; cdr3_nt: TGTGCCAGCAGCTCCGGACTAGCGGGGACCCTTGGCGATACGCAGTATTTT
d_call: TRBD2; j_call: TRBJ2-5; v_call: TRBV7-9; clone_size: .; cdr3_aa: CASSTASGAETQYF; cdr3_nt: TGTGCCAGCAGCACTGCTAGCGGGGCAGAGACCCAGTACTTC
d_call: TRBD1; j_call: TRBJ2-1; v_call: TRBV19; clone_size: once; cdr3_aa: CASSIQTGTGYNEQFF; cdr3_nt: TGTGCCAGTAGTATCCAGACGGGGACAGGCTACAATGAGCAGTTCTTC
d_call: .; j_call: TRBJ1-4; v_call: TRBV4-3; clone_size: .; cdr3_aa: CASSPRGSINEKLFF; cdr3_nt: TGCGCCAGCAGCCCAAGGGGGTCGATTAATGAAAAACTGTTTTTT
d_call: .; j_call: TRBJ1-1; v_call: TRBV6-5; clone_size: .; cdr3_aa: CASSYSSGAGNTEAFF; cdr3_nt: TGTGCCAGCAGTTACTCGAGTGGGGCAGGGAACACTGAAGCTTTCTTT
d_call: .; j_call: TRBJ1-1; v_call: TRBV7-9; clone_size: .; cdr3_aa: CASSPVSSEAFF; cdr3_nt: TGTGCCAGCAGCCCGGTCTCATCTGAAGCTTTCTTT
d_call: TRBD2; j_call: TRBJ2-5; v_call: TRBV7-9; clone_size: .; cdr3_aa: CASSGGSGGPGETQYF; cdr3_nt: TGTGCCAGCAGCGGGGGGAGCGGGGGGCCGGGGGAGACCCAGTACTTC
d_call: TRBD1; j_call: TRBJ1-6; v_call: TRBV15; clone_size: .; cdr3_aa: CATSRDLSGGNNSPLHF; cdr3_nt: TGTGCCACCAGCAGAGATCTGTCAGGGGGAAATAATTCACCCCTCCACTTT
d_call: TRBD1; j_call: TRBJ2-3; v_call: TRBV28; clone_size: .; cdr3_aa: CASRPRDRGTDTQYF; cdr3_nt: TGTGCCAGCAGGCCCCGGGACAGGGGCACAGATACGCAGTATTTT
d_call: TRBD1; j_call: TRBJ1-2; v_call: TRBV5-6; clone_size: .; cdr3_aa: CASSWAGTGNGYTF; cdr3_nt: TGTGCCAGCAGCTGGGCGGGGACAGGGAACGGCTACACCTTC
d_call: TRBD1; j_call: TRBJ1-1; v_call: TRBV7-9; clone_size: few; cdr3_aa: CASSLGSGTGLTEAFF; cdr3_nt: TGTGCCAGCAGCTTAGGGTCCGGGACAGGGCTCACTGAAGCTTTCTTT